This T cell receptor (beta chain) was captured by sequencing in a study of blood T cell repertoires in COVID-19. This CDR3 is 16 amino acids long. The germline V gene encodes CDR1 SQVTM and CDR2 ANQGSEA. Trimming removed 3 bases from V and 3 bases from J; junction bases left unmatched: 9. Method: immunoSEQ multiplex PCR; TCRdb's copy keeps in-frame clones and lacks some. The table shows 90,000 to 110,000 clones, with 75% to 90% occurring only once. The sequenced material came from peripheral blood. The V and J genes are TRBV29-1 and TRBJ1-1; TRBD1 matches at 11 bases. The sequence came from a woman aged 55-69 years with acute or convalescent COVID-19. CDR3 DNA sequence: TGCAGCGTTGACACCTGGACAGGGGGCGAAGACACTGAAGCTTTCTTT. Amino acid sequence: CSVDTWTGGEDTEAFF.